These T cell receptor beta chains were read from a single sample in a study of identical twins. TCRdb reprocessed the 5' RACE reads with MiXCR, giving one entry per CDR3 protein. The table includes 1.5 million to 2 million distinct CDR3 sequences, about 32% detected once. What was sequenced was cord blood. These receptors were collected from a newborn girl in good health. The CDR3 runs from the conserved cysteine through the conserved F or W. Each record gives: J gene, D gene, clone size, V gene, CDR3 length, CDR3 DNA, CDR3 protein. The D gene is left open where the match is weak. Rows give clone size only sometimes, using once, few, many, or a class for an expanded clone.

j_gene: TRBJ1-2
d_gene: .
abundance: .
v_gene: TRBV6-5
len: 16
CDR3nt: TGTGCCAGCAGTTACTCGATGTTTAGAGGGGCAACGGGCTACACCTTC
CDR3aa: CASSYSMFRGATGYTF

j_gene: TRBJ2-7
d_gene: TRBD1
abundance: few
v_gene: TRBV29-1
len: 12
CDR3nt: TGCAGCGTTGAAGGACAGGGTGCCGAGCAGTACTTC
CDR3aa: CSVEGQGAEQYF

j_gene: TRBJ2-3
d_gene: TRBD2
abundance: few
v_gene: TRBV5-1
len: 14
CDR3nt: TGCGCCACCAAGACTAGCGGGAGCACAGATACGCAGTATTTT
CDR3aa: CATKTSGSTDTQYF

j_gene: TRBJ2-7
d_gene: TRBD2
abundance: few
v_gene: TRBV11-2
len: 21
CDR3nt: TGTGCCAGCAGCTTAGAGTCCGTCGGACTAGCGGGACGATGGGGATACAATGAGCAGTACTTC
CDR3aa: CASSLESVGLAGRWGYNEQYF

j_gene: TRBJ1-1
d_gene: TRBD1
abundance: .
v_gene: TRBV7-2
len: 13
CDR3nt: TGTGCCAGCAGCATCGCAACACAGGGGAGAGCTTTCTTT
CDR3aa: CASSIATQGRAFF

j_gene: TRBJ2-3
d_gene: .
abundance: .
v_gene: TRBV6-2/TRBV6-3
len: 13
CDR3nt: TGTGCCAGCACTCTACCACCCACAGATACGCAGTATTTT
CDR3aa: CASTLPPTDTQYF

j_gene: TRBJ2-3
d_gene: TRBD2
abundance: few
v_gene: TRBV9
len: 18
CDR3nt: TGTGCCAGCAGCGTAGCGAGTAGCGGGTCAGGAATGACAGATACGCAGTATTTT
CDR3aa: CASSVASSGSGMTDTQYF

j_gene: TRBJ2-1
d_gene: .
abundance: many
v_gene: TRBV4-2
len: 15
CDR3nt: TGTGCCAGCAGCCAAGAGGGGACACCTTACAATGAGCAGTTCTTC
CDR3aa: CASSQEGTPYNEQFF

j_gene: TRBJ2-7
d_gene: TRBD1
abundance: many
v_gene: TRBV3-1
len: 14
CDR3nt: TGTGCCAGCAGTAGAGCAGGGGGCTCCTACGAGCAGTACTTC
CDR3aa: CASSRAGGSYEQYF

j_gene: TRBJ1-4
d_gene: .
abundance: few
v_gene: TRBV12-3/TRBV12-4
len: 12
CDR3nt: TGTGCCAGCACCCCGCCACGGGGGAAACTGTTTTTT
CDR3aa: CASTPPRGKLFF

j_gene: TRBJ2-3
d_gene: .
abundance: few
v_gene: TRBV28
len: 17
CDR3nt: TGTGCCAGCAGTTTATACCCGGCGAGCGTCGGGGCAGATACGCAGTATTTT
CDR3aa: CASSLYPASVGADTQYF

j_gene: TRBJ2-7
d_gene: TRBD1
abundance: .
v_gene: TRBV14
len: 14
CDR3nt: TGTGCCAGCAGCTCCTGGACAGGGGGATCCGCGCAGTACTTC
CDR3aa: CASSSWTGGSAQYF

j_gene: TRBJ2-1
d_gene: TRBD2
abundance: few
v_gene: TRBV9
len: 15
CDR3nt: TGTGCCAGCAGCGTAGTTAGCGGGAGGGCCCATGAGCAGTTCTTC
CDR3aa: CASSVVSGRAHEQFF

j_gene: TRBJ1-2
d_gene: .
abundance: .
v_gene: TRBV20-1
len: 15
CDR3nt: TGCAGTGCTAGAGATTCGGCCATGAATCCCTATGGCTACACCTTC
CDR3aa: CSARDSAMNPYGYTF

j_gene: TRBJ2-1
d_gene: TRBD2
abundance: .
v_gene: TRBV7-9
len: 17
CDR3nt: TGTGCCGGCAGCCTGTCCCAAAGACTAGCGGTCTACAATGAGCAGTTCTTC
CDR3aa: CAGSLSQRLAVYNEQFF

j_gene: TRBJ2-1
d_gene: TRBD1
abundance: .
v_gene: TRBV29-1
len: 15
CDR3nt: TGCAGCGTTGAATTTTGGGGACAGGGGCGGAATGAGCAGTTCTTC
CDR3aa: CSVEFWGQGRNEQFF

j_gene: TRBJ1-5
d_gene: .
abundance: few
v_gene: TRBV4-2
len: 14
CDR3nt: TGTGCCAGCAGCCAAGCGCGTTCCAATCAGCCCCAGCATTTT
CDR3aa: CASSQARSNQPQHF

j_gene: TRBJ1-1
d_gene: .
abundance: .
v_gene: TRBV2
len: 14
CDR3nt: TGTGCCAGTAATTACAGGGTGCCGAACACTGAAGCTTTCTTT
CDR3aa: CASNYRVPNTEAFF

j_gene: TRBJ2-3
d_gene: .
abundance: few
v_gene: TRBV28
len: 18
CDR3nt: TGTGCCAGCAGTCTCGGGACAAGACCTTATTCTAGCACAGATACGCAGTATTTT
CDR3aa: CASSLGTRPYSSTDTQYF

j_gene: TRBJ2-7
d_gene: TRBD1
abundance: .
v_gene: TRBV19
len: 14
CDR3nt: TGTGCCACTCACGGGACAGGGGGATTAAGCGAGCAGTACTTC
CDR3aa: CATHGTGGLSEQYF

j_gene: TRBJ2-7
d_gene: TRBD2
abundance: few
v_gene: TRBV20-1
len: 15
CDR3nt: TGCAGTGCTACCCGTCGGGGGGGGTTTCTTTACGAGCAGTACTTC
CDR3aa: CSATRRGGFLYEQYF

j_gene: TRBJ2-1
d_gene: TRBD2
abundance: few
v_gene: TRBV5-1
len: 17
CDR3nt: TGCGCCAGCAGCTTAATTTCTAGCGGGGGTTCCTACAATGAGCAGTTCTTC
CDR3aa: CASSLISSGGSYNEQFF

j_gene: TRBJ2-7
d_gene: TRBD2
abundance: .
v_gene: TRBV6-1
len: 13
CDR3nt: TGTGCCAGCGGGGGACTAGCTGCGAACGAGCAGTACTTC
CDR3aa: CASGGLAANEQYF

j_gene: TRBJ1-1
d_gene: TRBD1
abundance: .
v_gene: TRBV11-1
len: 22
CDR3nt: TGTGCCAGCAGCTTACGGCGCCCGGGACAGGGTCCTAGTGGTAACATGAACACTGAAGCTTTCTTT
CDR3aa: CASSLRRPGQGPSGNMNTEAFF

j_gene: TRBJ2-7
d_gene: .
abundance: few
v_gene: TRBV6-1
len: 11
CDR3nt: TGTGCCAGCAGGGCCCGATACGAGCAGTACTTC
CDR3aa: CASRARYEQYF

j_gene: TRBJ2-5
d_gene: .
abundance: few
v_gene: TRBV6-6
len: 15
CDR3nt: TGTGCCAGCAGTTACCACAGGGCTCTCCAAGAGACCCAGTACTTC
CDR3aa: CASSYHRALQETQYF

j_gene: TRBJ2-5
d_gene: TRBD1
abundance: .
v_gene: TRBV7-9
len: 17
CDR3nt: TGTGCCAGCAGCCCAGCCCGGACAGGGGGCCTCCAAGAGACCCAGTACTTC
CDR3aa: CASSPARTGGLQETQYF

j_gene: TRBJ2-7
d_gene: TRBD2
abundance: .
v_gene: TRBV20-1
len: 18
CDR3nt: TGCAGTGCTAGGAGCTACGGGACTAGCGGGAGCCCGGCCTACGAGCAGTACTTC
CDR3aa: CSARSYGTSGSPAYEQYF

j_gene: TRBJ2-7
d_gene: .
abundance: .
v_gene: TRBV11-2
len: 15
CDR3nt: TGTGCCAGCAGCTTCGAGCGGAGTTCCTCCTACGAGCAGTACTTC
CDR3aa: CASSFERSSSYEQYF

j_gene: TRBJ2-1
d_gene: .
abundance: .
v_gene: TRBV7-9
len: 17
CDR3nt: TGTGCCAGCAGCTTAGTCCTAGTCAGCGAGAGGTACAATGAGCAGTTCTTC
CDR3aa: CASSLVLVSERYNEQFF

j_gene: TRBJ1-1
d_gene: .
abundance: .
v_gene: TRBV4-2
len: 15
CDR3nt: TGTGCCAGCAGCCAAGATCAGGCAGGGATGACTGAAGCTTTCTTT
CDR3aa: CASSQDQAGMTEAFF

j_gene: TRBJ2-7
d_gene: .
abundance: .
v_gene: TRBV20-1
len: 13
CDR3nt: TGCAGTGCTAAAGGGGGGGGCGCTTACGAGCAGTACTTC
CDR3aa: CSAKGGGAYEQYF

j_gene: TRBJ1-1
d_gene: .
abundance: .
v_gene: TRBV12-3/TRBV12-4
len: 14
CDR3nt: TGTGCCAGCAGTTTTGGGGGCCGGGTGGCTGAAGCTTTCTTT
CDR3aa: CASSFGGRVAEAFF